This T cell receptor (beta chain) was sequenced in a study of T-cell memory formation after mild COVID-19. Study findings and constraints: Nothing showed for sure that second-wave clones peaking on day 37 were SARS-CoV-2 specific. Clones contracting across day 15 to 85 had a balanced CD4/CD8 profile; later expanding clones leaned CD4+. CD8+ contracting clones occupied EMRA, while CD4+ ones occupied mainly CM and EM.

TCRdb fed the 5' RACE reads into MiXCR, producing one record per CDR3 protein. The table lists around 370,000 distinct CDR3 sequences, over 20% of them singletons, with under 15% in the top ten. This clonotype was counted a few times. Its antigen remains unidentified. The V end lost 5 bases, the J end lost 4 bases, and 12 bases lay between the germline ends. The germline V gene has CDR1 SQVTM and CDR2 ANQGSEA. This CDR3 region has 13 residues. The source material was PBMCs or a T cell subset sorted from them (not recorded which). This chain links TRBV29-1 with TRBJ2-1; D assignment may be TRBD1 or TRBD2 (5 bases each). The receptor was derived from an adult woman who had mild COVID-19 (a few samples of this study predate the infection). Cell type and time point are not known. Written as DNA, the CDR3 is TGCAGCGTTTCAGGGCGAGGGTACAATGAGCAGTTCTTC. It translates to CSVSGRGYNEQFF.